Listed below are T cell receptor beta chains from one sample, sequenced in a study of PD-L1 blockade in urothelial cancer. Produced via immunoSEQ multiplex PCR; TCRdb's table is partial and in-frame only. The table includes just under 45,000 clones, about four fifths detected once. The sample in question was PBMCs, obtained around atezolizumab (anti-PD-L1) treatment. The receptor set was obtained from a man aged 55-75 years with urothelial cancer. CDR3s include the opening cysteine and the closing phenylalanine or tryptophan. The order of the fields is V gene, clone size, CDR3 protein. Rows may omit the clone size; those that give it use once, few, many or a size class.

v_gene: TRBV5-1; abundance: .; CDR3aa: CASSLGAQNTGELFF
v_gene: TRBV30; abundance: few; CDR3aa: CAWSVQTNSPLHF
v_gene: TRBV6-6; abundance: .; CDR3aa: CASSYAQGYGEQYF
v_gene: TRBV6-1; abundance: .; CDR3aa: CASRSAAGSSYEQYF
v_gene: TRBV29-1; abundance: .; CDR3aa: CSVEGKQGGSEQFF
v_gene: TRBV19; abundance: .; CDR3aa: CASSINFRTGELFF
v_gene: TRBV14; abundance: .; CDR3aa: CASSQDSNTEAFF
v_gene: TRBV28; abundance: few; CDR3aa: CASRKQGEGTEAFF
v_gene: TRBV7-9; abundance: .; CDR3aa: CASSFGGFYEQYF
v_gene: TRBV11-2; abundance: .; CDR3aa: CASSSRLAKNIQYF
v_gene: TRBV7-2; abundance: .; CDR3aa: CASSRGMTDTQYF
v_gene: TRBV7-2; abundance: few; CDR3aa: CASRYGGSGNTIYF
v_gene: TRBV20-1; abundance: .; CDR3aa: CSAGRGSEAFF
v_gene: TRBV5-1; abundance: once; CDR3aa: CASSAQGAGNTIYF
v_gene: TRBV10-1; abundance: .; CDR3aa: CATILGGQGPYEQYF
v_gene: TRBV25-1; abundance: .; CDR3aa: CASSDDPPRAGTQYF
v_gene: TRBV9; abundance: .; CDR3aa: CASSVLPDEGGYTF
v_gene: TRBV5-8; abundance: once; CDR3aa: CASSTTGMGNSPLHF
v_gene: TRBV28; abundance: .; CDR3aa: CASSARRAGGETQYF
v_gene: TRBV19; abundance: few; CDR3aa: CASSVDREDTEAFF
v_gene: TRBV5-1; abundance: .; CDR3aa: CASSQGWVGTDTQYF
v_gene: TRBV4-1; abundance: few; CDR3aa: CASSQVNLGTLDNEQFF
v_gene: TRBV4-2; abundance: few; CDR3aa: CASSQDSGTGALEGEKLFF
v_gene: TRBV7-8; abundance: .; CDR3aa: CASSSPGLARWSTDTQYF
v_gene: TRBV28; abundance: few; CDR3aa: CASSLRTGTASTDTQYF
v_gene: TRBV9; abundance: .; CDR3aa: CASSPRLAGPLYEQYF
v_gene: TRBV18; abundance: .; CDR3aa: CASSPAGAGANVLTF
v_gene: TRBV7-8; abundance: .; CDR3aa: CASSLVGVSRTVNTEAFF
v_gene: TRBV30; abundance: few; CDR3aa: CAWGAGGAINQPQHF
v_gene: TRBV18; abundance: .; CDR3aa: CASSPPGRGNTEAFF
v_gene: TRBV30; abundance: .; CDR3aa: CAWSREVEQYF
v_gene: TRBV19; abundance: .; CDR3aa: CASSGDRGGPQHF
v_gene: TRBV29-1; abundance: .; CDR3aa: CSVLTGNQGYTF
v_gene: TRBV6-4; abundance: .; CDR3aa: CASSFGGWLIETQYF
v_gene: TRBV30; abundance: .; CDR3aa: CAWSVQATSNQPQHF
v_gene: TRBV9; abundance: .; CDR3aa: CASTPGQLNTEAFF
v_gene: TRBV10-3; abundance: .; CDR3aa: CAISERDSRNTGELFF
v_gene: TRBV5-6; abundance: .; CDR3aa: CASSRSIQETQYF
v_gene: TRBV6-6; abundance: .; CDR3aa: CASSPQPGQTYEQYF
v_gene: TRBV6-6; abundance: .; CDR3aa: CASSSDRDGGYTF
v_gene: TRBV2; abundance: .; CDR3aa: CASSEGKRWRDLGNEQFF
v_gene: TRBV18; abundance: .; CDR3aa: CASSPLDSESEAFF
v_gene: TRBV28; abundance: .; CDR3aa: CASSSGTGDFDGYTF
v_gene: TRBV10-3; abundance: .; CDR3aa: CAISESNRANYGYTF
v_gene: TRBV28; abundance: .; CDR3aa: CASSSSGQGAVIYGYTF
v_gene: TRBV7-9; abundance: .; CDR3aa: CASSSYRGATNEKLFF
v_gene: TRBV28; abundance: .; CDR3aa: CASSFASSGGNTEAFF
v_gene: TRBV6-7; abundance: .; CDR3aa: CASSPGTGHPGNTIYF